Sequencing of this TCR beta chain was carried out in a study of blood T cell repertoires in COVID-19. Overall study: Samples representing acute and convalescent COVID-19 were sourced from the United States, Italy and Spain. PBMCs, B-cell-depleted T cells, or T cells were the source of the cDNA or gDNA that made up the material.

In the authors' workflow: Counts of nucleated cells, estimated from reference gene primer amplification, were obtained. The repertoire was sequenced with immunoSEQ multiplex PCR; TCRdb's copy has only in-frame clones and lacks some. Clone size and the V and J calls come from that table; the DNA yielded D and trimming. The sample lists roughly 53,000 clones; 80% to 90% were seen once. CDR1 is SGHAT and CDR2 is FQNNGV in the germline V gene. V lost 4 bases and J lost 8; bases outside the gene matches: 7. CDR3 length equals 15 residues. The chain links TRBV11-2 to TRBJ1-3, with 11 bases that match TRBD1. The receptor was derived from a man aged 55 to 70 with acute or convalescent COVID-19. Sample: peripheral blood. The DNA of the CDR3 is TGTGCCAGCAGCTCCCGGACAGGGGGCGCAGACACCATATATTTT. Translation gives CASSSRTGGADTIYF.